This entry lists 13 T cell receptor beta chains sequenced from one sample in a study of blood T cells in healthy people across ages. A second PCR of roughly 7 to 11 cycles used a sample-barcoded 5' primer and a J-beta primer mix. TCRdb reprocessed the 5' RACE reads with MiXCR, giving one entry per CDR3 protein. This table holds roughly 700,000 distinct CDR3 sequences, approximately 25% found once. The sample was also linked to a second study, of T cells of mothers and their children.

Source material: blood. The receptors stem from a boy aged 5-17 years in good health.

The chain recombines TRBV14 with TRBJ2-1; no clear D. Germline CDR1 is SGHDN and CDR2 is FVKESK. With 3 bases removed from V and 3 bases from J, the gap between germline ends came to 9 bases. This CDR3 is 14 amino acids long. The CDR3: CASSHGSIYNEQFF. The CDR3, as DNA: TGTGCCAGCAGCCACGGAAGTATCTACAATGAGCAGTTCTTC.

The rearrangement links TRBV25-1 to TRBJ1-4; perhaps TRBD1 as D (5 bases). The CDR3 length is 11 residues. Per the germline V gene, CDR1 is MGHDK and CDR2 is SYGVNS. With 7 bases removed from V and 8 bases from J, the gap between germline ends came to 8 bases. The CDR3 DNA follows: TGTGCCAGCATATGGGGGGAAAAACTGTTTTTT. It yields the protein CASIWGEKLFF.

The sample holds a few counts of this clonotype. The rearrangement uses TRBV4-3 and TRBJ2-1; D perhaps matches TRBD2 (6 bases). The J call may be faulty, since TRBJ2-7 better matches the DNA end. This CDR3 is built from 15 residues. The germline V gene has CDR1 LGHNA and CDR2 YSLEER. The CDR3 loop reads CASSQDRVGGYEQYF. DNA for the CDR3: TGCGCCAGCAGCCAAGATCGGGTTGGGGGGTACGAGCAGTACTTC.

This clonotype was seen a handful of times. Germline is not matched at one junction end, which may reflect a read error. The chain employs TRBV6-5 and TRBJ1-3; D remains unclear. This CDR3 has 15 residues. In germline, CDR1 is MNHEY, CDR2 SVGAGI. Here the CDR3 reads CASSSTDFPGNTIYF. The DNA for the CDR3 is TGTGCTAGCAGTTCTACCGATTTTCCAGGAAACACCATATATTTT.

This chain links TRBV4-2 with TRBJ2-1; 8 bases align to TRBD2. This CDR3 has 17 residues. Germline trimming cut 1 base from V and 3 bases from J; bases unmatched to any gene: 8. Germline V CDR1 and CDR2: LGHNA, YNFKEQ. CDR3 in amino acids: CASSQGSSGYLYNEQFF. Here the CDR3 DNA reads TGTGCCAGCAGCCAAGGCTCTAGCGGGTATCTCTACAATGAGCAGTTCTTC.

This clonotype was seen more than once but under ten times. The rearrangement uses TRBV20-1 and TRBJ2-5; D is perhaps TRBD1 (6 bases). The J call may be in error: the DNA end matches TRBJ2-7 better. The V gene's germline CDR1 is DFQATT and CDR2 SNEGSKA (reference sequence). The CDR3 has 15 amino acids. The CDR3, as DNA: TGCAGTGCTAGGGGGGCAGGCAGTGACTCCTACGAGCAGTACTTC. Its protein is CSARGAGSDSYEQYF.

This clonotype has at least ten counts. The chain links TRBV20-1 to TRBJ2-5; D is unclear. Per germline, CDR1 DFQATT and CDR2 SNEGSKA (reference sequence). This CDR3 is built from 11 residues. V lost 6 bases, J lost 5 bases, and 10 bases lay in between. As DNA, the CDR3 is TGCAGTGCGACCCGGTCTGAGACCCAGTACTTC. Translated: CSATRSETQYF.

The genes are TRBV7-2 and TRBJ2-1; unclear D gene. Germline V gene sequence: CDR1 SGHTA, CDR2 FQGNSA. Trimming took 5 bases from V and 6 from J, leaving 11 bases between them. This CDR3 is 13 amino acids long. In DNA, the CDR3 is TGTGCCAGCAGCCCACCAACGCCCAATGAGCAGTTCTTC. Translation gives CASSPPTPNEQFF.

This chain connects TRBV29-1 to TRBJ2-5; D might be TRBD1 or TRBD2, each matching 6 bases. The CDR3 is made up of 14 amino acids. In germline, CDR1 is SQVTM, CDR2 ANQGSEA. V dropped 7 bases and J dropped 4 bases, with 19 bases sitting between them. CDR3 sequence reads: CSARGGLLGETQYF. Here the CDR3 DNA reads TGCAGCGCGAGAGGGGGGCTTTTAGGAGAGACCCAGTACTTC.

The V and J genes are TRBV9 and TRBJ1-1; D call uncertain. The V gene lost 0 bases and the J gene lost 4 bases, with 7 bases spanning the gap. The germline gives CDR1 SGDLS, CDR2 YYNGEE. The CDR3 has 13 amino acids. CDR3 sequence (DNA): TGTGCCAGCAGCGTAGACGTGGCCACTGAAGCTTTCTTT. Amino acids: CASSVDVATEAFF.

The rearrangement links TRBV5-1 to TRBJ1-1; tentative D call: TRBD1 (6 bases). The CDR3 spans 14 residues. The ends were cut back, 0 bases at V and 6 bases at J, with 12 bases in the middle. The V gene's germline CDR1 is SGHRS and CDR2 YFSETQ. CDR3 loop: CASSLGQDASEAFF. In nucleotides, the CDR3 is TGCGCCAGCAGCTTGGGACAGGACGCCTCTGAAGCTTTCTTT.

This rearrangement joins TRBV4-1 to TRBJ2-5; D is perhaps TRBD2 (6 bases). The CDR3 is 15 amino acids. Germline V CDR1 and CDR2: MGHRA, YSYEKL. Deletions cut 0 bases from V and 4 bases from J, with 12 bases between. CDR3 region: CASSQESGSVETQYF. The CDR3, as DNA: TGCGCCAGCAGCCAAGAGTCCGGGAGCGTAGAGACCCAGTACTTC.

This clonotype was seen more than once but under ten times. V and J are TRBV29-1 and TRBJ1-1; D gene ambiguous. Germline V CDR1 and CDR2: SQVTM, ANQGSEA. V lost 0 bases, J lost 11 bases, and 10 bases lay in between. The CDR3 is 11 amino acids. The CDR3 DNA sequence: TGCAGCGTTGAAGATCGGGCCAGCGCTTTCTTT. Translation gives CSVEDRASAFF.